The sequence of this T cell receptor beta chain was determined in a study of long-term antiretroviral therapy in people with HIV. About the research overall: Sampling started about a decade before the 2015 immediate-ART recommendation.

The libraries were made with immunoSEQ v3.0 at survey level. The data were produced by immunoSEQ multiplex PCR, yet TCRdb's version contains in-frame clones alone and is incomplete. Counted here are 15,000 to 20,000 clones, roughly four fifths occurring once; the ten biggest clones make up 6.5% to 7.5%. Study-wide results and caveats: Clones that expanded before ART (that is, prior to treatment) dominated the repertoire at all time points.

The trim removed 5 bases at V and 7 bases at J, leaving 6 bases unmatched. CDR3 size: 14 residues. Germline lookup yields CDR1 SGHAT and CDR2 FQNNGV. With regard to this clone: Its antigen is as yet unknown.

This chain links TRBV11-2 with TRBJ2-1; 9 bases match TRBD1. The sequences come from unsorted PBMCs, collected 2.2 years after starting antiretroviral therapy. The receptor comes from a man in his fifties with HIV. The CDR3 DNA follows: TGTGCCAGCAGCGGGGACAGGGCGTCTAATGAGCAGTTCTTC. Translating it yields CASSGDRASNEQFF. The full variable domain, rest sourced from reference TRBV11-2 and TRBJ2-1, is EAGVAQSPRYKIIEKRQSVAFWCNPISGHATLYWYQQILGQGPKLLIQFQNNGVVDDSQLPKDRFSAERLKGVDSTLKIQPAKLEDSAVYLCASSGDRASNEQFFGPGTRLTVL.